Presented here are 10 T cell receptor beta chains from one specimen sequenced in a study of blood T cell repertoires in COVID-19. Generated by immunoSEQ multiplex PCR, the TCRdb table keeps only in-frame clones and is missing some. Among 200,000 to 300,000 clones, about nine tenths were seen once, and the ten largest hold more than 0.8%. Sequenced input: peripheral blood. The source of these receptors is a man aged 25 to 45 with COVID-19, enrolled during active disease.

This chain uses TRBV4-1 with TRBJ2-2; D uncertain. Between the trimmed V and J ends, which lost 1 base and 1 base, there was a span of 4 bases. CDR1 is MGHRA and CDR2 is YSYEKL in the germline V gene. The length of the CDR3 is 14 residues. CDR3 nucleotides: TGCGCCAGCAGCCAAGTTAGGAACACCGGGGAGCTGTTTTTT. This sequence encodes CASSQVRNTGELFF.

This chain uses TRBV18 with TRBJ1-1; D is unresolved. V lost 0 bases, J lost 0 bases, and 2 bases lay in between. There are 13 residues in the CDR3. Germline V gene data show CDR1 as KGHSH and CDR2 as LQKENI. CDR3 amino acids: CASSPPMNTEAFF. The CDR3 DNA reads TGTGCCAGCTCACCACCTATGAACACTGAAGCTTTCTTT.

V usage is TRBV4-1 and J usage is TRBJ1-1; the D is unclear. The CDR3 spans 13 residues. V lost 4 bases and J lost 3, with 9 bases in between. CDR1 is MGHRA, CDR2 YSYEKL, per germline. This CDR3 is CASSPGSYTEAFF. CDR3 DNA: TGCGCCAGCAGCCCAGGATCTTACACTGAAGCTTTCTTT.

This rearrangement joins TRBV5-1 to TRBJ2-1; 7 nucleotides match TRBD1. Germline lookup yields CDR1 SGHRS and CDR2 YFSETQ. V lost 5 bases to trimming and J lost 10 bases; unmatched junction nucleotides: 9. This CDR3 comprises 13 residues. As DNA, the CDR3 is TGCGCCAGCAGTTCCCAGGGGGTAGGGGAGCAGTTCTTC. Its translation: CASSSQGVGEQFF.

V gene TRBV7-6 combines with J gene TRBJ2-7; 16 nucleotides match TRBD2. V trimming: 4 bases; J trimming: 2 bases; junction bases outside the gene matches: 2. This CDR3 contains 16 residues. The germline CDR1 and CDR2 sequences are SGHVS and FNYEAQ. The CDR3 here is CASSSGTSGGAYEQYF. The CDR3, as DNA: TGTGCCAGCAGCTCAGGGACTAGCGGGGGGGCCTACGAGCAGTACTTC.

V and J are TRBV7-9 and TRBJ2-5; TRBD2 matches 7 bases. From germline, CDR1 is SEHNR and CDR2 FQNEAQ (reference sequence). The V gene end was trimmed by 3 bases and the J gene end by 4 bases; junction bases not matched to a gene: 8. The CDR3 runs to 15 residues. The CDR3 reads CASSFYGGSRETQYF. The CDR3 coding sequence is TGTGCCAGCAGCTTCTACGGGGGGTCCCGAGAGACCCAGTACTTC.

This chain links TRBV12-5 with TRBJ2-3; 7 bases are shared with TRBD1. Per the germline V gene, CDR1 is LGHNT and CDR2 is FRNRAP. The CDR3 length is 17 residues. The V segment lost 1 base and the J segment 0 bases; nucleotides outside the gene matches: 7. CDR3 bases: TGTGCTAGTGGTTTGGCTGCGACAGGGCCCAGCACAGATACGCAGTATTTT. It codes for CASGLAATGPSTDTQYF.

The chain uses TRBV5-6 and TRBJ1-4; the D is unclear. CDR3 length: 13 residues. CDR1 is SGHDT, CDR2 YYEEEE, per germline. Trimming took 4 bases from V and 8 from J, leaving 12 bases between them. CDR3 protein: CASSVRRSEKLFF. CDR3 in DNA: TGTGCCAGCAGCGTGCGTCGATCCGAAAAACTGTTTTTT.

The chain employs TRBV2 and TRBJ2-3; TRBD2 matches 9 bases. The CDR3 loop spans 15 amino acids. The junction had 10 bases not matched to a gene; V was cut back by 7 bases and J by 5 bases. Germline CDR1 SNHLY, CDR2 FYNNEI. The CDR3 loop is CASTSSGVIKDTQYF. The DNA of the CDR3 is TGTGCCAGCACCTCTAGCGGGGTAATAAAAGATACGCAGTATTTT. The full variable domain, its missing parts supplied by reference TRBV2 and TRBJ2-3, is EPEVTQTPSHQVTQMGQEVILRCVPISNHLYFYWYRQILGQKVEFLVSFYNNEISEKSEIFDDQFSVERPDGSNFTLKIRSTKLEDSAMYFCASTSSGVIKDTQYFGPGTRLTVL.

The rearrangement uses TRBV6-5 and TRBJ2-7, with 13 bases identical to TRBD2. Germline V CDR1 and CDR2: MNHEY, SVGAGI. Trimming cost V 6 bases and J 4 bases; bases outside gene matches: 6. The CDR3 is 15 amino acids. CDR3 coding DNA: TGTGCCAGCAGCTCTACTAGCGGGGGGGCTTACGAGCAGTACTTC. Its translation: CASSSTSGGAYEQYF.